The source of this TCR beta chain is a study of blood T cell repertoires in COVID-19 (dated by TCRdb to 2018 to 2021). Background on the whole study: Samples covering the acute and convalescent phases of COVID-19 were provided by collaborators in the United States, Italy and Spain. The prospective study material was composed of cDNA or gDNA derived from T cells, B-cell-depleted T cells, or PBMCs. Subjects who had been exposed to COVID-19, were actively infected with it, or had recovered from it provided the deeply sampled blood TCRbeta repertoires that made up the dataset. A freely available public database, intended as a resource for researchers studying the immune response to SARS-CoV-2, is where the repertoires were released. The samples were drawn from the first 160 participants of the ongoing ImmuneRACE study and from 950 to 1,500 subjects provided by 6 global collaborators. The sample metadata nearly always contained a de-identified subject ID, COVID-19 status, age in years and sex. Where available, HLA class I and class II types were obtained from metadata supplied by the sample provider rather than from assay-based typing. Here is what the overall study found, with its caveats: The amount of clinical and demographic metadata varied by source and participant and was provided uncurated.

Comment on this clone: What this receptor recognizes is not known. Per-nucleotide qualities are absent, and no much larger clonotype sits a single base away.

Whole blood was collected in K2EDTA tubes by collaborating institutions according to the institutions' own protocols. For TCRbeta analysis, collaborators shipped samples in one of three forms: frozen whole blood, isolated PBMCs, or DNA extracted from either of those sample types. From cysteine to phenylalanine, the CDR3 is 18 amino acids long. The entry retains the CDR3 DNA only, 54 bases that are in frame from base 1. The germline V gene encodes CDR1 MNHEY and CDR2 SVGEGT. Ends trimmed: V by 1 base, J by 0 bases; bases unmatched to a gene: 12. TCRbeta CDR3 regions were amplified from genomic DNA by means of the immunoSEQ Assay, a bias-controlled multiplex PCR. The published analysis was carried out like this. The number of nucleated cells in each sample was estimated by amplification of reference gene primers within the assay. To quantify the absolute abundance of each unique TCRbeta CDR3 rearrangement, sequence reads were collapsed and filtered. For each sample, productive Simpson clonality was calculated by taking the square root of Simpson's diversity index across productive rearrangements. TCRdb took this table from immuneACCESS and kept in-frame rearrangements with V and J called. Such tables lack part of the clones; where checked against another copy, unresolved V genes explain under half of the gap, and the rest is unexplained. V, J and clone size derive from that table, while D and trimming were established from the DNA sequence. The sample contains hundreds of thousands of clones, 80% to 90% of them found a single time. 18% of the sample is taken by the ten largest.

The chain employs TRBV6-2 or TRBV6-3 and TRBJ2-7; TRBD1 fits 7 bases in the junction. The source of this sequence is a woman aged 80 or over with active or convalescent COVID-19. Material for sequencing was peripheral blood. The CDR3 corresponds to CASSYFMWGQTSSYEQYF. At the DNA level, the sequence is TGTGCCAGCAGTTACTTTATGTGGGGACAGACCTCCTCCTACGAGCAGTACTTC.